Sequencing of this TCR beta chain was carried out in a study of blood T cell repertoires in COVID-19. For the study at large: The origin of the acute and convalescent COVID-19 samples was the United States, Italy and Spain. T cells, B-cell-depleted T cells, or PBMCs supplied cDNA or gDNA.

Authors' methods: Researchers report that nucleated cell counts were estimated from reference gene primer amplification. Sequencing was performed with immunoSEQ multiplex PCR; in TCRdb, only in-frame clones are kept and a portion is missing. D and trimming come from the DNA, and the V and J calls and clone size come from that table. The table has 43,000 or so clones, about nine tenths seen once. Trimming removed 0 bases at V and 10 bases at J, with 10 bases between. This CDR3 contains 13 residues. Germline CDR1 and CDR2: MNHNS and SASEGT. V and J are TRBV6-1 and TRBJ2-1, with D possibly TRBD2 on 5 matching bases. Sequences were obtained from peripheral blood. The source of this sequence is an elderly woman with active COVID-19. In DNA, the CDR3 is TGTGCCAGCAGTGAAGCGCTAGCTTGGGAGCAGTTCTTC. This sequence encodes CASSEALAWEQFF.